The 7 T cell receptor beta chains presented below share a single source sample, sequenced in a study of cytomegalovirus exposure and HLA in healthy donors. In the PCR, 60 Vbeta and 13 Jbeta primers were used. Only in-frame clones appear in the TCRdb table, and some are missing; sequencing was by immunoSEQ multiplex PCR. This sample has roughly 120,000 clones, with about 80% found just once. Material for sequencing was PBMCs. These TCRs come from a man aged 25 to 45 in good health and CMV-seropositive.

This clone was recorded only once. The rearrangement links TRBV4-3 to TRBJ1-1; D is uncertain. The CDR3 loop spans 15 amino acids. Germline V gives CDR1 LGHNA, CDR2 YSLEER. The germline V and J ends were trimmed by 1 base and 5 bases, with 14 bases remaining between them. The CDR3 DNA follows: TGCGCCAGCAGCCAAGTATGGTCAAGTCAGACTGAAGCTTTCTTT. This gives the protein CASSQVWSSQTEAFF.

This rearrangement joins TRBV2 to TRBJ1-1; no clear D. The germline gives CDR1 SNHLY, CDR2 FYNNEI. V was shortened by 6 bases and J by 3 bases, with 14 bases between the two germline ends. The CDR3 contains 14 residues. CDR3 protein: CASSFLTGDTEAFF. The CDR3 nucleotides read TGTGCCAGCAGCTTCCTCACCGGGGACACTGAAGCTTTCTTT.

In this sample, this clone turned up a few times. CDR3 sequence: CASSARRGASYTF. CDR3 nucleotides: TGTGCCAGCAGCGCTCGTCGGGGAGCAAGTTACACCTTC. The chain recombines TRBV9 with TRBJ1-2, with D unclear. From germline, CDR1 is SGDLS and CDR2 YYNGEE. The V end was cut by 3 bases, the J end by 11 bases, with 17 bases between. The CDR3 length is 13 residues.

CDR3 coding DNA: TGTGCCAGCAGCTACAGGACAGTGATATCCTACGAGCAGTACTTC. It yields the protein CASSYRTVISYEQYF. The chain joins TRBV11-2 to TRBJ2-7; tentative D call: TRBD1 (6 bases). V dropped 4 bases and J dropped 1 base, with 14 bases sitting between them. The CDR3 has 15 amino acids. CDR1 is SGHAT, CDR2 FQNNGV, per germline.

This clone was seen more than once but under ten times. This chain links TRBV5-1 with TRBJ2-1; 13 bases agree with TRBD2. Per germline, CDR1 SGHRS and CDR2 YFSETQ. The trim removed 3 bases at V and 7 bases at J, leaving 22 bases unmatched. This CDR3 region has 21 residues. For the CDR3, the DNA is TGCGCCAGCAGCTCCGAATTCAAAAGACTAGCGGGAGGCTCCGTTGTGAATGAGCAGTTCTTC. Translating gives CASSSEFKRLAGGSVVNEQFF.

Written as DNA, the CDR3 is TGTGCCAGCAGTTACTCCCAACCGGGACTTCTAGATACGCAGTATTTT. Protein sequence: CASSYSQPGLLDTQYF. The rearrangement links TRBV6-5 to TRBJ2-3; TRBD2 is a possible D gene (6 bases). Germline V gene data show CDR1 as MNHEY and CDR2 as SVGAGI. The CDR3 is made up of 16 amino acids. The V end was cut by 0 bases, the J end by 5 bases, with 15 bases between.

The chain employs TRBV9 and TRBJ2-7; TRBD2 matches 9 bases. V was clipped by 3 bases and J by 3 bases; unmatched bases: 4. Germline values: CDR1 SGDLS, CDR2 YYNGEE. The CDR3 consists of 14 residues. The CDR3, as DNA: TGTGCCAGCAGCGCAACTAGCGGGCTCTACGAGCAGTACTTC. As protein: CASSATSGLYEQYF. The full variable domain, its missing parts supplied by reference TRBV9 and TRBJ2-7, is DSGVTQTPKHLITATGQRVTLRCSPRSGDLSVYWYQQSLDQGLQFLIQYYNGEERAKGNILERFSAQQFPDLHSELNLSSLELGDSALYFCASSATSGLYEQYFGPGTRLTVT.